Listed below are T cell receptor beta chains from one sample, sequenced in a study of human T cells and chemical hapten exposure. TCRdb re-called the RACE reads with MiXCR, one entry per CDR3 protein. This table has some 80,000 distinct CDR3 sequences, about a tenth appearing once. Specimen: whole blood, collected in connection with sensitization to the hapten diphenylcyclopropenone (DPC). The receptors shown here come from a woman aged 25 to 39 with alopecia areata. Some clones in this sample may be carry-over from other donors' samples. Each CDR3 is given with its conserved first and last residue. The order of the fields is V gene, J gene, clone size, D gene, CDR3 protein, CDR3 DNA. D genes are given only for firm matches. A row's size may be missing; if present it is once, few, many or a size class.

v_call: TRBV5-1
j_call: TRBJ1-6
clone_size: -
d_call: -
cdr3_aa: CASSLDVTAGSPLHF
cdr3_nt: TGCGCCAGCAGCTTGGATGTGACCGCCGGATCACCCCTCCACTTT

v_call: TRBV20-1
j_call: TRBJ2-3
clone_size: -
d_call: -
cdr3_aa: CSGRTLYPTDTQYF
cdr3_nt: TGCAGTGGTCGGACTCTCTACCCCACAGATACGCAGTATTTT

v_call: TRBV6-2/TRBV6-3
j_call: TRBJ1-1
clone_size: -
d_call: -
cdr3_aa: CASSYPPHTEAFF
cdr3_nt: TGTGCCAGCAGTTACCCCCCCCACACTGAAGCTTTCTTT

v_call: TRBV12-3/TRBV12-4
j_call: TRBJ2-6
clone_size: -
d_call: TRBD2
cdr3_aa: CASSFARAGGPGANVLTF
cdr3_nt: TGTGCCAGCAGTTTCGCCCGGGCGGGGGGGCCTGGGGCCAACGTCCTGACTTTC

v_call: TRBV6-2/TRBV6-3
j_call: TRBJ2-1
clone_size: few
d_call: -
cdr3_aa: CASSPGPRWSGPYNEQFF
cdr3_nt: TGTGCCAGCAGTCCCGGCCCTCGTTGGAGCGGACCTTACAATGAGCAGTTCTTC

v_call: TRBV5-1
j_call: TRBJ2-3
clone_size: few
d_call: TRBD1
cdr3_aa: CASSVTGGENTQYF
cdr3_nt: TGCGCCAGCAGCGTCACAGGGGGCGAAAATACGCAGTATTTT

v_call: TRBV20-1
j_call: TRBJ2-5
clone_size: many
d_call: TRBD2
cdr3_aa: CSAFPGLAPGTQYF
cdr3_nt: TGCAGTGCTTTTCCCGGACTAGCCCCGGGGACCCAGTACTTC

v_call: TRBV18
j_call: TRBJ2-2
clone_size: many
d_call: TRBD2
cdr3_aa: CASSPLNLAGTNTGELFF
cdr3_nt: TGTGCCAGCTCGCCCTTGAATTTAGCGGGGACGAACACCGGGGAGCTGTTTTTT

v_call: TRBV12-3/TRBV12-4
j_call: TRBJ1-1
clone_size: many
d_call: -
cdr3_aa: CASSFVGRNTEAFF
cdr3_nt: TGTGCCAGCAGTTTTGTGGGACGGAACACTGAAGCTTTCTTT

v_call: TRBV5-1
j_call: TRBJ1-1
clone_size: -
d_call: -
cdr3_aa: CASSLLGEGEAFF
cdr3_nt: TGCGCCAGCAGCTTGTTAGGGGAAGGTGAAGCTTTCTTT

v_call: TRBV12-3/TRBV12-4
j_call: TRBJ2-7
clone_size: many
d_call: -
cdr3_aa: CASSFRYPTGYEQYF
cdr3_nt: TGTGCCAGCAGTTTCCGATATCCAACGGGATACGAGCAGTACTTC

v_call: TRBV5-1
j_call: TRBJ2-7
clone_size: many
d_call: TRBD1
cdr3_aa: CASRWDRYSYEQYF
cdr3_nt: TGCGCCAGCAGATGGGACAGGTATTCCTACGAGCAGTACTTC

v_call: TRBV29-1
j_call: TRBJ2-3
clone_size: -
d_call: TRBD2
cdr3_aa: CSTPGTSGSDTQYF
cdr3_nt: TGCAGCACTCCCGGGACTAGCGGGTCAGATACGCAGTATTTT

v_call: TRBV4-2
j_call: TRBJ1-1
clone_size: -
d_call: -
cdr3_aa: CASSQEDGGYTEAFF
cdr3_nt: TGTGCCAGCAGCCAAGAGGATGGAGGGTACACTGAAGCTTTCTTT

v_call: TRBV20-1
j_call: TRBJ2-1
clone_size: many
d_call: -
cdr3_aa: CSAMRVYEQFF
cdr3_nt: TGCAGTGCTATGAGGGTCTATGAGCAGTTCTTC

v_call: TRBV29-1
j_call: TRBJ2-7
clone_size: many
d_call: -
cdr3_aa: CSGTEKSEQYF
cdr3_nt: TGCAGCGGTACGGAAAAGTCCGAGCAGTACTTC